This T cell receptor (beta chain) emerged from a study of graft-versus-host responses after intestinal transplantation. Overall study results and limits: There was an association between peak levels of circulating GvH clones and early post-transplant HvG declines.

On this clone: What it binds is not known.

V shed 4 bases and J shed 6 bases, with 10 bases lying between them. The germline V gene has CDR1 MNHEY and CDR2 SMNVEV (reference sequence). This CDR3 contains 13 residues. Only in-frame clones appear in the TCRdb table, and some are missing; sequencing was by immunoSEQ multiplex PCR. The sample includes 85,000 to 100,000 clones, about 82% seen only once; the top ten take 1.4%. The material sequenced was PBMCs, taken 255 days after intestinal transplant. V and J are TRBV27 and TRBJ1-5, with D uncertain. The sequence was obtained from a human patient who received an intestinal transplant, so some T cells may come from the graft donor. As DNA, the CDR3 is TGTGCCAGCAGTTCGGATCGGGCTCAGCCCCAGCATTTT. It specifies CASSSDRAQPQHF.